These T cell receptor beta chains were read from a single sample in a study of control samples from healthy donors and cancer patients. The method was immunoSEQ multiplex PCR; TCRdb's version includes in-frame clones alone and lacks a portion of them. The table includes 100,000 to 120,000 clones, over 75% detected once. Input material: PBMCs. Every receptor here comes from an older woman with lung cancer. Each CDR3 is given with its conserved first and last residue. The order of the fields is J gene, clone size, V gene, D gene, CDR3 length, CDR3 DNA, CDR3 protein. The D gene is left open where the match is weak. Size is stated for part of the rows, as once, few or many counts, or as a class when the clone is expanded.

TRBJ2-1 | NA | TRBV21-1 | NA | 15 | TGTGCCAGCCTCTTTGACAGGGACGTGCGGAATGAGCAGTTCTTC | CASLFDRDVRNEQFF
TRBJ1-2 | NA | TRBV10-3 | NA | 13 | TGTGCCATCAGTGGAGAGGGTCAGTATGGCTACACCTTC | CAISGEGQYGYTF
TRBJ1-6 | NA | TRBV10-3 | TRBD1 | 15 | TGTGCCATCAGCCGGGACAGGGATGACCGGTCACCCCTCCACTTT | CAISRDRDDRSPLHF
TRBJ1-3 | NA | TRBV30 | TRBD1 | 13 | TGTGCCTGGGGGACAGGAACAGGAAACACCATATATTTT | CAWGTGTGNTIYF
TRBJ2-3 | NA | TRBV6-5 | TRBD2 | 16 | TGTGCCAGCAGTTACGACAGGACTAGCGGGAGTGGTACGCAGTATTTT | CASSYDRTSGSGTQYF
TRBJ1-5 | few | TRBV6-1 | NA | 16 | TGTGCCAGCAGTGTCCCTTGGGGGGCCGGCAATCAGCCCCAGCATTTT | CASSVPWGAGNQPQHF
TRBJ2-7 | few | TRBV12-3/TRBV12-4 | NA | 12 | TGTGCCAGCAGTTTCAGAGAGGTCGAGCAGTACTTC | CASSFREVEQYF
TRBJ1-1 | NA | TRBV18 | NA | 15 | TGTGCCAGCTCACCACCCCCCGCAGGGGACACTGAAGCTTTCTTT | CASSPPPAGDTEAFF
TRBJ2-1 | NA | TRBV4-3 | NA | 14 | TGCGCCAGCAGCCAGGATGGGGCGGTTGGGGGGCAGTTCTTC | CASSQDGAVGGQFF
TRBJ2-1 | NA | TRBV7-9 | NA | 15 | TGTGCCAGCAGCTTAGGGGGAGGAACTCTTTATGAGCAGTTCTTC | CASSLGGGTLYEQFF
TRBJ1-4 | NA | TRBV5-1 | NA | 15 | TGCGCCAGCAGCCTCATGGGGTCAACTAATGAAAAACTGTTTTTT | CASSLMGSTNEKLFF